One and the same sample provided the 11 T cell receptor beta chains below, sequenced in a study of tumor-infiltrating lymphocytes in glioblastoma multiforme. TCRB libraries came from RNA via three nested multiplex PCR rounds. One entry per CDR3 protein, called by TCRdb with MiXCR from the multiplex PCR reads. The sample shows fewer than 10,000 distinct CDR3 sequences, 74% of them seen only once. Sequencing was carried out using brain tumor tissue. Source of these receptors: a male donor with glioblastoma.

Only a few counts were recorded for this clonotype. CDR3 coding DNA: TGTGCCAGCAGACAGAGGGGGTTCTCTGGGGCCAACGTCCTGACTTTC. Translating gives CASRQRGFSGANVLTF. The chain employs TRBV2 and TRBJ2-6, with D possibly matching TRBD1 (6 bases). Germline V gene data show CDR1 as SNHLY and CDR2 as FYNNEI. The CDR3 spans 16 residues. V gave up 6 bases and J gave up 0 bases, with 12 bases separating them.

V usage is TRBV20-1 and J usage is TRBJ1-2; possibly TRBD1 for D (6 bases). The germline V gene encodes CDR1 DFQATT and CDR2 SNEGSKA (reference sequence). V was shortened by 2 bases and J by 0 bases, with 13 bases between the two germline ends. The CDR3 loop spans 15 amino acids. The CDR3 nucleotides are TGCAGTGCTAGACTTGGGGGCGCAACTAACTATGGCTACACCTTC. Its protein is CSARLGGATNYGYTF.

This chain joins TRBV12-3 or TRBV12-4 and TRBJ2-1, with TRBD2 matching over 8 bases. The V and J ends lost 4 bases and 9 bases, in that order; junction bases with no gene match: 17. This CDR3 spans 17 amino acids. The DNA for the CDR3 is TGTGCCAGCAGTTGGTCCCTTCTAGCGGGTGACACAAGTGAGCAGTTCTTC. Amino acid sequence: CASSWSLLAGDTSEQFF.

The V call is TRBV12-3 or TRBV12-4, the J call TRBJ2-1; D call uncertain. The V gene lost 5 bases and the J gene lost 11 bases, with 16 bases spanning the gap. The CDR3 is made up of 13 amino acids. CDR3 nucleotide sequence: TGTGCCAGCAGTCCCCGGGCCTTTGAACAGCAGTTCTTC. It yields the protein CASSPRAFEQQFF.

The gene calls are TRBV11-2 and TRBJ1-2; unclear D gene. Trimming cost V 2 bases and J 5 bases, with 9 bases left between them. The CDR3 is 13 residues long. Per germline, CDR1 SGHAT and CDR2 FQNNGV. This CDR3 is CASSLYSDYGYTF. Here the CDR3 DNA reads TGTGCCAGCAGCTTATACAGCGATTATGGCTACACCTTC.

On this clonotype itself: The junction departs from the called germline gene at one end, perhaps through a read error. V gene TRBV20-1 combines with J gene TRBJ2-3; 15 bases map to TRBD2. CDR1 DFQATT and CDR2 SNEGSKA come from the germline V gene (reference sequence). This CDR3 comprises 20 residues. The CDR3 loop reads CSASRPGLAGGPGSTDMQYF. DNA of the CDR3: TGCAGCGCTAGTCGCCCCGGACTAGCGGGAGGGCCGGGTAGCACAGATATGCAGTATTTT.

A word on this clonotype: An end of the junction differs from the germline gene, which may be a read error. The gene calls are TRBV10-3 and TRBJ2-1; D remains ambiguous. Germline lookup yields CDR1 ENHRY and CDR2 SYGVKD. There are 11 residues in the CDR3. CDR3 amino acids: CAISDGNDQLF. The CDR3 coding sequence is TGTGCCATCAGTGATGGCAATGATCAGCTCTTC.

About this clonotype: At one end, the junction sequence differs from germline, possibly due to a read error. V usage is TRBV11-1 and J usage is TRBJ2-6, with a weak D call TRBD1 (5 bases). This CDR3 comprises 15 residues. CDR1 and CDR2 (germline): SGHAT, FQDESV (reference sequence). In nucleotides, the CDR3 is TGTGCCAGCAGCTTTGTAACGCTTGGGGCCAACGTCATGACTTTC. This translates into CASSFVTLGANVMTF.

In regard to this clonotype: This clone may be a read error of a much larger clone one base away. The chain has TRBV6-1 and TRBJ1-5, with D possibly TRBD1 on 5 matching bases. The CDR3 length is 15 residues. Germline-derived CDR1 and CDR2 are MNHNS and SASEGT. This CDR3 reads CARSEVGTDNQPQHF. In DNA, the CDR3 is TGTGCCAGAAGTGAAGTCGGGACGGACAATCAGCCCCAGCATTTT.

With respect to this clonotype: The junction shows a germline mismatch at one end, possibly a read error. V is TRBV6-1 and J is TRBJ2-1; D is uncertain. The CDR3 spans 12 residues. CDR1 MNHNS and CDR2 SASEGT come from the germline V gene. Written as DNA, the CDR3 is TGTGTCAGCAGTGAAGGAAGAAATGAGCAGTTCTTC. The encoded protein is CVSSEGRNEQFF.

Turning to this clonotype: Lacking the conserved final phenylalanine or tryptophan, this CDR3 likely reflects a read error. The genes are TRBV30 and TRBJ1-1; D not certain. CDR3 length: 11 residues. Germline V gene data show CDR1 as GTSNPN and CDR2 as SVGIG (reference sequence). This chain's CDR3 is CAWMLNTEAFL. As DNA, the CDR3 is TGTGCCTGGATGTTGAACACCGAAGCTTTCCTT.